This T cell receptor beta chain was sequenced during a study of tumor-infiltrating lymphocytes in oesophageal squamous cell carcinoma. TCRdb re-analysed the PCR reads in MiXCR, keeping a single row per CDR3 protein. This sample has about 15,000 distinct CDR3 sequences, with around 51% found just once. The germline V gene has CDR1 SGHVS and CDR2 FNYEAQ. The CDR3 contains 15 residues. The V end was cut by 3 bases, the J end by 5 bases, with 16 bases between. J is TRBJ1-1 and V is TRBV7-6; possible D gene TRBD1, 5 bases. The sequenced material came from esophageal tumor tissue. The TCR originated in a female donor with esophageal squamous cell carcinoma. In DNA, the CDR3 is TGTGCCAGCAGCTTGTTTACCGGGGCCGTAACTGAAGCTTTCTTT. Its translation is CASSLFTGAVTEAFF.